What follows are 23 T cell receptor beta chains derived from one specimen sequenced in a study of blood T cell repertoires in COVID-19. Profiled with immunoSEQ multiplex PCR; TCRdb holds only in-frame clones, not every one. The table has just under 65,000 clones, roughly 78% seen once. Material: peripheral blood. The origin of the receptors is a man aged 60 to 75 with COVID-19, enrolled during active disease.

This rearrangement joins TRBV6-5 to TRBJ2-3; no clear D gene. Trimming took off 6 bases at V and 3 bases at J, with 7 bases between the two ends. Germline CDR1 reads MNHEY; CDR2 reads SVGAGI. The CDR3 contains 12 residues. CDR3 coding DNA: TGTGCCAGCAGCCTCAGGACAGATACGCAGTATTTT. This translates into CASSLRTDTQYF.

This rearrangement joins TRBV9 to TRBJ2-1, with a weak D call TRBD1 (5 bases). V was cut by 3 bases and J by 8 bases, with 15 bases left in between. CDR3 size: 14 residues. In germline, CDR1 is SGDLS, CDR2 YYNGEE. The CDR3 nucleotides are TGTGCCAGCAGCGCCCGGTCAGGGATCCATGAGCAGTTCTTC. It is translated as CASSARSGIHEQFF.

This clone appeared a single time. The chain links TRBV4-2 to TRBJ2-3; maybe TRBD2 (7 bases). Germline V CDR1 and CDR2: LGHNA, YNFKEQ. The length of the CDR3 is 13 residues. Trimming pared 8 bases from V and 5 bases from J, leaving 14 bases between. CDR3 residues: CASGGGLIDTQYF. The CDR3 nucleotides are TGTGCCAGCGGGGGGGGGCTAATAGATACGCAGTATTTT.

The CDR3 DNA sequence: TGTGCCAGCAAGTTTACTAGCGGGGATAGGGATACGCAGTATTTT. This sequence encodes CASKFTSGDRDTQYF. The J gene is TRBJ2-3, the V gene TRBV5-6, with TRBD2 matching over 10 bases. Germline V gives CDR1 SGHDT, CDR2 YYEEEE. V shed 6 bases, J shed 6 bases, and the junction held 10 bases outside the gene matches. This CDR3 is built from 15 residues. Filled out from reference TRBV5-6 and TRBJ2-3, the complete variable domain reads DAGVTQSPTHLIKTRGQQVTLRCSPKSGHDTVSWYQQALGQGPQFIFQYYEEEERQRGNFPDRFSGHQFPNYSSELNVNALLLGDSALYLCASKFTSGDRDTQYFGPGTRLTVL.

The chain is built from TRBV29-1 and TRBJ1-5; 9 bases agree with TRBD1. Germline CDR1 is SQVTM and CDR2 is ANQGSEA. The CDR3 totals 13 residues. V was clipped by 7 bases and J by 4 bases; unmatched bases: 5. CDR3 region: CSGGQGRNQPQHF. In DNA form, the CDR3 reads TGCAGCGGGGGACAGGGTAGAAATCAGCCCCAGCATTTT.

The chain links TRBV30 to TRBJ2-1; 10 nucleotides line up with TRBD1. Germline assignment: CDR1 GTSNPN and CDR2 SVGIG (reference sequence). V was clipped by 0 bases and J by 9 bases; unmatched bases: 5. The CDR3 consists of 14 residues. The CDR3 nucleotides are TGTGCCTGGAGTGTCGGGACAGGGGAAACTGAGCAGTTCTTC. Translated, it gives CAWSVGTGETEQFF.

The chain combines TRBV18 with TRBJ2-3; tentatively, D is TRBD1 (6 bases). The CDR3 totals 15 residues. Trimming took off 3 bases at V and 0 bases at J, with 10 bases between the two ends. CDR1 is KGHSH and CDR2 is LQKENI in the germline V gene. Here the CDR3 reads CASSPRTESTDTQYF. CDR3 sequence (DNA): TGTGCCAGCTCACCCCGGACAGAGAGCACAGATACGCAGTATTTT.

The V call is TRBV19, the J call TRBJ2-2; 8 bases map to TRBD2. The CDR3 is 16 amino acids. CDR1 and CDR2 from the germline V gene are LNHDA and SQIVND (reference sequence). V shed 6 bases, J shed 6 bases, and the junction held 12 bases outside the gene matches. The CDR3 loop is CASSTAGTRKAGELFF. DNA for the CDR3: TGTGCCAGTAGCACTGCCGGGACTAGAAAGGCCGGGGAGCTGTTTTTT.

The CDR3 sequence is CAGGDREGQPQHF. The CDR3 bases are TGTGCCGGCGGGGACAGGGAGGGTCAGCCCCAGCATTTT. The gene calls are TRBV19 and TRBJ1-5; the match to TRBD1 covers 9 bases. With 11 bases clipped from V and 6 bases from J, the junction kept 8 bases outside the gene matches. The CDR3 is made up of 13 amino acids. From germline, CDR1 is LNHDA and CDR2 SQIVND (reference sequence).

V is TRBV6-5 and J is TRBJ2-6; D gene unclear. CDR1 is MNHEY, CDR2 SVGAGI, per germline. Trimming stripped 5 bases from V and 2 bases from J, with 10 bases between. The CDR3 totals 15 residues. In nucleotides, the CDR3 is TGTGCCAGCAGTAGCTTCAGGCCTGGGGCCAACGTCCTGACTTTC. It yields the protein CASSSFRPGANVLTF.

This chain links TRBV12-1 with TRBJ2-5; the table calls TRBD2, which could not be checked here. TRBV12-1 represents a pseudogene. CDR3 length: 10 residues. CDR3 in DNA: TGTGCCAGCATCCTATTTCCCCAATACTTC. Its translation is CASILFPQYF.

The chain is built from TRBV7-2 and TRBJ1-1, with D hard to call. This CDR3 comprises 16 residues. Germline CDR1 and CDR2: SGHTA and FQGNSA. The germline V and J ends were trimmed by 1 base and 0 bases, with 12 bases remaining between them. The CDR3 loop reads CASSLGYLAVNTEAFF. CDR3 nucleotides: TGTGCCAGCAGCTTAGGATATTTAGCAGTGAACACTGAAGCTTTCTTT.

The V call is TRBV12-5, the J call TRBJ1-2; 8 positions agree with TRBD1. The CDR3 totals 13 residues. The V segment lost 7 bases and the J segment 6 bases; nucleotides outside the gene matches: 7. Germline lookup yields CDR1 LGHNT and CDR2 FRNRAP. This CDR3 is CASATDRGNGYTF. The CDR3 coding sequence is TGTGCTAGTGCTACCGACAGGGGAAATGGCTACACCTTC.

The V gene is TRBV11-1, the J gene TRBJ1-2; D gene uncertain. The CDR3 is made up of 13 amino acids. CDR1 is SGHAT, CDR2 FQDESV, per germline (reference sequence). V lost 5 bases and J 3 bases, leaving 10 bases between the germline ends. The CDR3 coding sequence is TGTGCCAGCAGCCCGACATCATACTATGGCTACACCTTC. Translating it yields CASSPTSYYGYTF.

This clone came up a few times. The rearrangement uses TRBV5-1 and TRBJ2-3; D gene unclear. Per the germline V gene, CDR1 is SGHRS and CDR2 is YFSETQ. Trimming removed 0 bases at V and 1 base at J, with 3 bases between. There are 13 residues in the CDR3. The CDR3 sequence: CASSLAGTDTQYF. CDR3 nucleotide sequence: TGCGCCAGCAGCTTGGCCGGCACAGATACGCAGTATTTT.

The chain couples TRBV5-1 to TRBJ2-5; D gene ambiguous. This CDR3 comprises 14 residues. Trimming left V 3 bases short and J 5 bases short, with 14 bases between. Germline CDR1 is SGHRS and CDR2 is YFSETQ. Written as DNA, the CDR3 is TGCGCCAGCAGCTCCGATAGAACCGGGGAGACCCAGTACTTC. Its translation: CASSSDRTGETQYF.

This clone was picked up one time. The chain has TRBV6-5 and TRBJ2-7; D perhaps matches TRBD2 (6 bases). Trimming removed 0 bases from V and 5 bases from J, with 14 bases in between. CDR1 and CDR2 from the germline V gene are MNHEY and SVGAGI. This CDR3 has 15 amino acids. This chain's CDR3 is CASSYSRASVHEQYF. CDR3 DNA sequence: TGTGCCAGCAGTTACTCCCGGGCTAGCGTTCACGAGCAGTACTTC.

This rearrangement joins TRBV10-2 to TRBJ2-5; weak D call: TRBD2 (7 bases). V lost 2 bases to trimming and J lost 5 bases, with 18 bases between them. Germline V lookup: CDR1 WSHSY, CDR2 SAAADI. The CDR3 is made up of 16 amino acids. The CDR3 loop is CASSERGGRERETQYF. The CDR3, as DNA: TGCGCCAGCAGTGAGAGGGGGGGTCGGGAGCGGGAGACCCAGTACTTC.

The chain couples TRBV5-1 to TRBJ2-3; 11 nucleotides match TRBD2. Germline lookup yields CDR1 SGHRS and CDR2 YFSETQ. CDR3 size: 16 residues. V dropped 0 bases and J dropped 4; count of bases not matched to a gene: 4. The CDR3 DNA reads as TGCGCCAGCAGCTTGGGGGGGACTAGCGGATCAGATACGCAGTATTTT. Amino acid sequence: CASSLGGTSGSDTQYF.

The rearrangement joins TRBV5-5 to TRBJ1-2, with 7 bases aligning to TRBD1. The germline V gene encodes CDR1 SGHKS and CDR2 YYEKEE (reference sequence). The CDR3 is made up of 16 amino acids. Germline trimming cut 4 bases from V and 4 bases from J; bases unmatched to any gene: 13. The CDR3 DNA sequence: TGTGCCAGCAGCCCACATGACCGGACAGGCCCCTATGGCTACACCTTC. Its protein is CASSPHDRTGPYGYTF.

The CDR3 DNA reads as TGTGCCAGCAGTGAGGGGGCCCGTGGGGGCTACACCTTC. This encodes CASSEGARGGYTF. V and J are TRBV28 and TRBJ1-2, with 7 bases lining up with TRBD1. V was pared by 5 bases and J by 8 bases, with 8 bases of the junction left unmatched. CDR1 and CDR2 (germline): MDHEN, SYDVKM. The CDR3 is 13 residues long.

The chain is built from TRBV2 and TRBJ1-3, with D unresolved. Germline loops: CDR1 SNHLY, CDR2 FYNNEI. The V end was cut by 8 bases, the J end by 3 bases, with 8 bases between. The CDR3 extends over 12 amino acids. CDR3 sequence reads: CASVSGGNTIYF. The CDR3 DNA follows: TGTGCCAGCGTGAGTGGTGGAAACACCATATATTTT. Filled out from reference TRBV2 and TRBJ1-3, the complete variable domain reads EPEVTQTPSHQVTQMGQEVILRCVPISNHLYFYWYRQILGQKVEFLVSFYNNEISEKSEIFDDQFSVERPDGSNFTLKIRSTKLEDSAMYFCASVSGGNTIYFGEGSWLTVV.

The chain joins TRBV3-1 (or the pseudogene TRBV3-2) to TRBJ2-7; maybe TRBD2 (6 bases). The CDR3 sequence is 14 residues long. Germline lookup yields CDR1 LGHDT and CDR2 YNNKEL (reference sequence). V lost 3 bases and J 4 bases, leaving 13 bases between the germline ends. For the CDR3, the DNA is TGTGCCAGCAGCCATACAGGAGGAGGGTACGAGCAGTACTTC. Encoded protein: CASSHTGGGYEQYF.